This TCR beta chain is drawn from a study of CD8 T cells in ankylosing spondylitis. Findings and caveats of the study: From matched ankylosing spondylitis synovial fluid, disease-linked clones were reportedly recovered at significantly enriched levels.

TCRdb analysed the 5' RACE reads with MiXCR anew, one entry per CDR3 protein. The sample holds hundreds of thousands of distinct CDR3 sequences, more than 20% seen once. CDR3 length equals 15 residues. V lost 1 base to trimming and J lost 6 bases, with 15 bases between them. Germline lookup yields CDR1 MGHRA and CDR2 YSYEKL. This clonotype has more than one count but fewer than ten. Its target is not known. This sequence originates from a male donor with ankylosing spondylitis or in good health (not recorded which). Sequencing was done on a sample of blood, either unsorted or a sorted T cell fraction (not recorded which). V usage is TRBV4-1 and J usage is TRBJ1-2; D not certain. The CDR3, as DNA: TGCGCCAGCAGCCAAGGGCCGGACGAAAAAGATGGCTACACCTTC. Its protein product is CASSQGPDEKDGYTF.